Below, 26 T cell receptor beta chains from the same sample are listed, as sequenced in a study of neurological immune-mediated disorders. TCRdb passed the 5' RACE reads through MiXCR, listing each CDR3 protein once. The sample carries roughly 36,000 distinct CDR3 sequences, roughly an eighth recorded once. The sample consisted of PBMCs. These receptors were taken from a woman aged 45-60 years with HTLV-1-associated myelopathy (HAM/TSP).

This clonotype is medium-sized by share. The chain's CDR3 is CSAGETGGGWEKLFF. The CDR3 DNA follows: TGCAGTGCTGGCGAAACAGGGGGCGGATGGGAAAAACTGTTTTTT. The chain carries TRBV20-1 and TRBJ1-4; 9 bases fit TRBD1. V lost 5 bases to trimming and J lost 8 bases; unmatched junction nucleotides: 12. Germline CDR1 DFQATT, CDR2 SNEGSKA (reference sequence). The CDR3 loop spans 15 amino acids.

This clonotype was observed many times. The V call is TRBV7-2, the J call TRBJ2-3; a possible D gene is TRBD2 (6 bases). There are 14 residues in the CDR3. Germline V gene sequence: CDR1 SGHTA, CDR2 FQGNSA. V dropped 5 bases and J dropped 4 bases, with 13 bases sitting between them. The CDR3 bases are TGTGCCAGCAGCCTAGGAAGGAGGGCAGATACGCAGTATTTT. It specifies CASSLGRRADTQYF. Together with reference TRBV7-2 and TRBJ2-3, the CDR3 gives the full variable domain: GAGVSQSPSNKVTEKGKDVELRCDPISGHTALYWYRQSLGQGLEFLIYFQGNSAPDKSGLPSDRFSAERTGGSVSTLTIQRTQQEDSAVYLCASSLGRRADTQYFGPGTRLTVL.

The V call is TRBV3-2, the J call TRBJ1-2; TRBD1, as called in the table, went unchecked against the DNA. TRBV3-2 counts as a pseudogene. The CDR3 length is 12 residues. The CDR3 loop reads CASSRRQGGYTF. The CDR3 nucleotides are TGTGCCAGCAGCCGAAGACAGGGGGGCTACACCTTC.

With respect to this clonotype: Just one base apart from a much larger clone, this may be a read error. This rearrangement joins TRBV27 to TRBJ1-1; weak D call: TRBD1 (5 bases). This CDR3 is 12 amino acids long. The germline gives CDR1 MNHEY, CDR2 SMNVEV (reference sequence). CDR3 sequence: CVSGRVNTEAFF. As DNA, the CDR3 is TGTGTCAGCGGCAGGGTAAACACTGAAGCTTTCTTT.

In its sample, this clonotype was seen many times. This chain connects TRBV6-2 or TRBV6-3 to TRBJ1-4; possibly TRBD1 for D (5 bases). Deletions cut 3 bases from V and 10 bases from J, with 27 bases between. Germline CDR1 is MNHEY and CDR2 is SVGEGT. The CDR3 contains 18 residues. Here the CDR3 DNA reads TGTGCCAGCAGTTATCAGTCGGGGGACGTCACTGGTTGGGGAAAACTGTTTTTT. This encodes CASSYQSGDVTGWGKLFF.

This clonotype was recorded many times. This rearrangement joins TRBV25-1 to TRBJ1-4; TRBD1 might be the D (5 bases). This CDR3 contains 15 residues. V was shortened by 4 bases and J by 4 bases, with 13 bases between the two germline ends. Per germline, CDR1 MGHDK and CDR2 SYGVNS. The DNA for the CDR3 is TGTGCCAGCAGTGCAGGGAGGGAAGATAATGAAAAACTGTTTTTT. Protein: CASSAGREDNEKLFF.

This clonotype was recorded at least ten times. The J gene is TRBJ2-7, the V gene TRBV29-1, with D possibly TRBD1 on 6 matching bases. Germline V lookup: CDR1 SQVTM, CDR2 ANQGSEA. The CDR3 sequence is 12 residues long. With 6 bases removed from V and 2 bases from J, the gap between germline ends came to 11 bases. CDR3 sequence (DNA): TGCAGCGTCGATACAGGGCCCTACGAGCAGTACTTC. Its protein product is CSVDTGPYEQYF.

Concerning this clonotype itself: A much larger clone lies one base from this, so it may be a read error. V and J are TRBV6-1 and TRBJ1-1; possible D gene TRBD1, 5 bases. The germline gives CDR1 MNHNS, CDR2 SASEGT. The CDR3 has 12 residues. The ends were cut back, 5 bases at V and 5 bases at J, with 9 bases in the middle. CDR3 sequence: CASSKGRTEAFF. CDR3 bases: TGTGCCAGCAGTAAGGGGCGTACTGAAGCTTTCTTT.

This clonotype was found many times. V usage is TRBV18 and J usage is TRBJ1-1; TRBD1 matches 7 bases. From germline, CDR1 is KGHSH and CDR2 LQKENI. The CDR3 is made up of 15 amino acids. J was trimmed by 0 bases and V by 3 bases; bases with no gene match: 4. The CDR3 sequence is CASSPTQGVNTEAFF. Written as DNA, the CDR3 is TGTGCCAGCTCACCGACCCAGGGGGTGAACACTGAAGCTTTCTTT. The full variable domain, in which reference TRBV18 and TRBJ1-1 provide the parts outside the CDR3, is NAGVMQNPRHLVRRRGQEARLRCSPMKGHSHVYWYRQLPEEGLKFMVYLQKENIIDESGMPKERFSAEFPKEGPSILRIQQVVRGDSAAYFCASSPTQGVNTEAFFGQGTRLTVV.

This clonotype was seen repeatedly, ten times or more. CDR3 loop: CASSYEGGYTEAFF. The CDR3 bases are TGTGCCAGCAGTTACGAGGGGGGGTACACTGAAGCTTTCTTT. J is TRBJ1-1 and V is TRBV6-5, with a possible D match to TRBD1 (6 bases). Germline V gene sequence: CDR1 MNHEY, CDR2 SVGAGI. This CDR3 spans 14 amino acids. Deletions cut 2 bases from V and 3 bases from J, with 10 bases between.

This clonotype was counted many times. V gene TRBV20-1 combines with J gene TRBJ2-5; unclear D gene. The CDR3 sequence is 12 residues long. From germline, CDR1 is DFQATT and CDR2 SNEGSKA (reference sequence). V lost 1 base and J 1 base, leaving 4 bases between the germline ends. CDR3 sequence: CSARGFQETQYF. In DNA form, the CDR3 reads TGCAGTGCTAGAGGTTTCCAAGAGACCCAGTACTTC.

The sample holds many counts of this clonotype. The chain carries TRBV4-3 and TRBJ1-1; D is unclear. The V gene's germline CDR1 is LGHNA and CDR2 YSLEER. V was clipped by 1 base and J by 1 base, with 4 bases between them. The CDR3 has 13 amino acids. CDR3 nucleotides: TGCGCCAGCAGCCAAGGACGGAACACTGAAGCTTTCTTT. Translated: CASSQGRNTEAFF.

In this sample, this clonotype turned up many times. The chain uses TRBV4-1 and TRBJ2-1, with 11 positions matching TRBD2. This CDR3 comprises 17 residues. Trimming removed 0 bases from V and 10 bases from J; junction bases left unmatched: 11. The germline CDR1 and CDR2 sequences are MGHRA and YSYEKL. The CDR3 DNA reads as TGCGCCAGCAGCCAAGATGCTGCGCTAGCGGGGGGACGCGAGCAGTTCTTC. It codes for CASSQDAALAGGREQFF.

A note on this clonotype: A much larger clone is a single base away; this may be a read error. The V and J genes are TRBV7-2 and TRBJ2-5; D unresolved. Trimming left V 5 bases short and J 1 base short, with 17 bases between. The CDR3 sequence is 16 residues long. Germline loops: CDR1 SGHTA, CDR2 FQGNSA. Written as DNA, the CDR3 is TGTGCCAGCAGCCGTTCTCTTAGCTGGACCCAAGAGACCCAGTACTTC. It yields the protein CASSRSLSWTQETQYF.

Ten or more counts support this clonotype. V and J are TRBV7-2 and TRBJ1-2; tentative D call: TRBD1 (6 bases). This CDR3 has 15 residues. The V end was cut by 7 bases, the J end by 3 bases, with 18 bases between. Germline lookup yields CDR1 SGHTA and CDR2 FQGNSA. The CDR3 spells CASTEGGVRDYGYTF. The CDR3 DNA is TGTGCCAGCACCGAAGGGGGGGTTCGCGACTATGGCTACACCTTC.

This clonotype has at least ten counts. The genes are TRBV5-5 and TRBJ1-1; TRBD1 matches at 9 bases. There are 16 residues in the CDR3. V shed 4 bases and J 4 bases; nucleotides not matched to a gene: 11. Germline V gives CDR1 SGHKS, CDR2 YYEKEE (reference sequence). The DNA of the CDR3 is TGTGCCAGCAGCAGTGGGACAGGGAATCTCGGCACTGAAGCTTTCTTT. This sequence encodes CASSSGTGNLGTEAFF.

This clonotype was observed at least ten times. The chain carries TRBV6-5 and TRBJ1-5; 9 nucleotides align to TRBD1. With V trimmed by 5 bases and J by 9 bases, 17 bases remained unmatched. The CDR3 covers 17 residues. CDR1 and CDR2 (germline): MNHEY, SVGAGI. Here the CDR3 reads CASSAKSPGQGWLPQHF. CDR3 in DNA: TGTGCCAGCAGTGCAAAAAGTCCGGGACAGGGCTGGCTGCCCCAGCATTTT.

This clonotype was found many times. Germline is not matched at one junction end, which may reflect a read error. This sequence joins TRBV4-3 and TRBJ2-7; 7 positions agree with TRBD2. Germline V CDR1 and CDR2: LGHNA, YSLEER. CDR3 size: 13 residues. This CDR3 reads CTSSKGLFYEQYF. As DNA, the CDR3 is TGCACCAGCAGCAAGGGACTATTCTACGAGCAGTACTTC.

This clonotype came up many times. This chain connects TRBV6-6 to TRBJ2-3; TRBD2 is a possible D gene (8 bases). The CDR3 is made up of 15 amino acids. Trimming removed 9 bases at V and 5 bases at J, with 21 bases between. Germline values: CDR1 MNHNY, CDR2 SVGAGI (reference sequence). CDR3 protein: CASTGGVGGEDTQYF. For the CDR3, the DNA is TGTGCCAGTACCGGGGGGGTAGGGGGCGAAGATACGCAGTATTTT.

There are many counts of this clonotype. V and J are TRBV20-1 and TRBJ2-2; 8 nucleotides align to TRBD1. This CDR3 spans 14 amino acids. Looked up from germline, CDR1 is DFQATT and CDR2 is SNEGSKA (reference sequence). With 7 bases clipped from V and 4 bases from J, the junction kept 8 bases outside the gene matches. The CDR3 DNA reads TGCAGTGACCCCGGGACAGGTCTCACCGGGGAGCTGTTTTTT. Translated, it gives CSDPGTGLTGELFF.

Comments on this clonotype: The junction departs from the called germline gene at one end, perhaps through a read error. The chain is built from TRBV3-1 and TRBJ2-5, with 12 bases lining up with TRBD2. This CDR3 comprises 15 residues. CDR1 LGHDT and CDR2 YNNKEL come from the germline V gene (reference sequence). CDR3 sequence: CTSSPSGGARETQYF. In DNA form, the CDR3 reads TGTACCAGCAGCCCTAGCGGGGGGGCCCGAGAGACCCAGTACTTC.

This clonotype was seen ten or more times. This rearrangement joins TRBV5-5 to TRBJ1-1; D is perhaps TRBD1 (5 bases). The CDR3 covers 13 residues. Looked up from germline, CDR1 is SGHKS and CDR2 is YYEKEE (reference sequence). V gave up 3 bases and J gave up 0 bases, with 6 bases separating them. The CDR3 spells CASSSGMNTEAFF. CDR3 coding DNA: TGTGCCAGCAGCTCAGGGATGAACACTGAAGCTTTCTTT.

In its sample, this clonotype was seen many times. DNA of the CDR3: TGTGCCAGCAGCCAAGATCTTACCAGGTCTAATTCACCCCTCCACTTT. It specifies CASSQDLTRSNSPLHF. This sequence joins TRBV3-1 and TRBJ1-6; D unclear. This CDR3 contains 16 residues. V gave up 0 bases and J gave up 6 bases, with 12 bases separating them. CDR1 and CDR2 (germline): LGHDT, YNNKEL (reference sequence).

There are many counts of this clonotype. This chain uses TRBV12-3 or TRBV12-4 with TRBJ1-5; D unresolved. Trimming left V 3 bases short and J 10 bases short, with 10 bases between. CDR3 length: 12 residues. The CDR3 spells CASSFRTSPQHF. The DNA for the CDR3 is TGTGCCAGCAGTTTCCGAACAAGCCCCCAGCATTTT.

This clonotype was picked up many times. This chain connects TRBV29-1 to TRBJ1-1; D is unclear. Trimming took 7 bases from V and 1 from J, leaving 13 bases between them. The CDR3 runs to 13 residues. The germline gives CDR1 SQVTM, CDR2 ANQGSEA. CDR3 coding DNA: TGCAGCGCTGGGATATCGGCGAACACTGAAGCTTTCTTT. This sequence encodes CSAGISANTEAFF.

This clonotype was observed many times. The chain joins TRBV7-2 to TRBJ2-1, with TRBD2 matching 13 bases. CDR1 SGHTA and CDR2 FQGNSA come from the germline V gene. V was pared by 5 bases and J by 13 bases, with 5 bases of the junction left unmatched. There are 13 residues in the CDR3. CDR3 nucleotides: TGTGCCAGCAGCCCAGGACTAGCGGGGGTTCAGTTCTTC. This translates into CASSPGLAGVQFF. Looking up the rest from reference TRBV7-2 and TRBJ2-1 gives the full variable domain: GAGVSQSPSNKVTEKGKDVELRCDPISGHTALYWYRQSLGQGLEFLIYFQGNSAPDKSGLPSDRFSAERTGGSVSTLTIQRTQQEDSAVYLCASSPGLAGVQFFGPGTRLTVL.